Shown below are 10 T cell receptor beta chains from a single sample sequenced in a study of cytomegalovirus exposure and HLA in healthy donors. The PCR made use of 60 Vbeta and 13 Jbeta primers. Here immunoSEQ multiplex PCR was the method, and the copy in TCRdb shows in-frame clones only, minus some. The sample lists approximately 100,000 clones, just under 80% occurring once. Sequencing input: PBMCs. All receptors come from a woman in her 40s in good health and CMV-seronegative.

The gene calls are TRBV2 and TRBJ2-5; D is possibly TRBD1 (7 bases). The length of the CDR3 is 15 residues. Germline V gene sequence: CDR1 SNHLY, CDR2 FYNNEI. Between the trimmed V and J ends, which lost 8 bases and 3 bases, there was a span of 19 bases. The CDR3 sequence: CASRLGGWEKETQYF. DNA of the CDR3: TGTGCCAGCCGACTAGGGGGCTGGGAAAAAGAGACCCAGTACTTC.

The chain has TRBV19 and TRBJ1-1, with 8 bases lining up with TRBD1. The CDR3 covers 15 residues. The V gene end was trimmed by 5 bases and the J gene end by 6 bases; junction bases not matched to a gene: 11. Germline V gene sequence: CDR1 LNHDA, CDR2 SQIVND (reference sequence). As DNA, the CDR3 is TGTGCCAGTAGTCTCCGACAGGGGCCGTGGGCTGAAGCTTTCTTT. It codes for CASSLRQGPWAEAFF.

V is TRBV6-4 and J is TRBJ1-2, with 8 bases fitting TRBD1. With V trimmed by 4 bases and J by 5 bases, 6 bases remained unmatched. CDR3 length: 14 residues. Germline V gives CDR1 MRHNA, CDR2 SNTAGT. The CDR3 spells CASSASTGDYGYTF. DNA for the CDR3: TGTGCCAGCAGTGCCTCGACAGGGGATTATGGCTACACCTTC.

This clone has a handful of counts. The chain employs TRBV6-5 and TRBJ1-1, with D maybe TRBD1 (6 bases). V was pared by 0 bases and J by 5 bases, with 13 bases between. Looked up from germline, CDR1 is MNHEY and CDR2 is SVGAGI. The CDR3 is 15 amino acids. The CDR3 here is CASSYSHRAATEAFF. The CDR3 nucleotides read TGTGCCAGCAGTTACTCCCACAGGGCCGCAACTGAAGCTTTCTTT.

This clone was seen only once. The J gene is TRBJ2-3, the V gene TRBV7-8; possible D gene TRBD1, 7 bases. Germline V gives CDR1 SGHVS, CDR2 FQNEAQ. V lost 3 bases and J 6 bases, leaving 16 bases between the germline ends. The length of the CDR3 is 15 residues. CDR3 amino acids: CASSLEGAQGDTQYF. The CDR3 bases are TGTGCCAGCAGCTTGGAGGGGGCCCAGGGGGATACGCAGTATTTT. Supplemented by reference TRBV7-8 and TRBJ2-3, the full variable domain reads GAGVSQSPRYKVAKRGQDVALRCDPISGHVSLFWYQQALGQGPEFLTYFQNEAQLDKSGLPSDRFFAERPEGSVSTLKIQRTQQEDSAVYLCASSLEGAQGDTQYFGPGTRLTVL.

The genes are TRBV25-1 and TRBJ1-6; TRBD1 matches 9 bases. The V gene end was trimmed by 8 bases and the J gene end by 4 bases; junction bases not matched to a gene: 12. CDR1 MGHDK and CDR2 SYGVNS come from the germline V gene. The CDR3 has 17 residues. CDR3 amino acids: CASDSSTTGGYNSPLHF. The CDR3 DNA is TGTGCCAGCGACTCCTCTACGACAGGGGGGTATAATTCACCCCTCCACTTT.

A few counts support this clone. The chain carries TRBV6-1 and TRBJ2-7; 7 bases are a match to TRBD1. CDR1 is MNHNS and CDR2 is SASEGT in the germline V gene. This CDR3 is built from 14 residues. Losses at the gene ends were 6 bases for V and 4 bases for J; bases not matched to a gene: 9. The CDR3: CASRLETGRYEQYF. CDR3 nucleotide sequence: TGTGCCAGCAGGTTGGAGACAGGGCGGTACGAGCAGTACTTC.

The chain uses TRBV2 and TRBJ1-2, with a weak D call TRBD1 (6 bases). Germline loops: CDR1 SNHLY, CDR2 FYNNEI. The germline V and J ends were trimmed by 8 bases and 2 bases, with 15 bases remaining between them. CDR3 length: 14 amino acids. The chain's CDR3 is CASHGQQGNYGYTF. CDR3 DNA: TGTGCCAGCCACGGACAGCAGGGGAACTATGGCTACACCTTC.

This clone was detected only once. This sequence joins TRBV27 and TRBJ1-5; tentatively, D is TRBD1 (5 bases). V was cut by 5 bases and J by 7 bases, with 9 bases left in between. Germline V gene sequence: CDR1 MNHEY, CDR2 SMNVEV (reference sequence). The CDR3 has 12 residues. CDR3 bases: TGTGCCAGCAGTCGGTGGGGCCAGCCCCAGCATTTT. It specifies CASSRWGQPQHF.

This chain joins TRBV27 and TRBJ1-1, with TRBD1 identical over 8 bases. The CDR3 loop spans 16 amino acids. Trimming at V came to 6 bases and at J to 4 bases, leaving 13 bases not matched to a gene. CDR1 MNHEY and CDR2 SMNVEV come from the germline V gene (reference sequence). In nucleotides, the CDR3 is TGTGCCAGCAGGCCCTCACAGGGGGAACGATTCACTGAAGCTTTCTTT. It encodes CASRPSQGERFTEAFF.